The 27 T cell receptor beta chains below all came from one sample that was sequenced in a study of a mutant IDH1 vaccine in newly diagnosed glioma. What these receptors recognize is not known. TCRdb's table, derived via immunoSEQ multiplex PCR, lists solely in-frame clones and lacks some. The table includes tens of thousands of clones, under 80% detected once. Time point: week 23, last vaccination. In the vaccine, a single dose held 300 ug of the mutant IDH1 20-mer peptide, along with topical imiquimod. The specimen was PBMCs, collected from a glioma patient whose treatment included an IDH1 peptide vaccine. The receptors derive from a man aged 45-65 years with glioma.

The chain links TRBV28 to TRBJ1-3, with 12 bases that match TRBD1. Germline CDR1 and CDR2: MDHEN and SYDVKM. This CDR3 comprises 19 residues. V shed 4 bases, J shed 4 bases, and the junction held 14 bases outside the gene matches. The CDR3 loop reads CASSSISPGQGARGNTIYF. In nucleotides, the CDR3 is TGTGCCAGCAGTTCAATTTCTCCGGGACAGGGGGCGCGGGGAAACACCATATATTTT.

In its sample, this clone was seen a few times. The rearrangement links TRBV7-2 to TRBJ1-5; D perhaps matches TRBD1 (6 bases). Per the germline V gene, CDR1 is SGHTA and CDR2 is FQGNSA. V was clipped by 5 bases and J by 1 base, with 12 bases between them. This CDR3 is built from 15 residues. The CDR3 DNA is TGTGCCAGCAGCAGCCAAACAGGGAGCAATCAGCCCCAGCATTTT. This translates into CASSSQTGSNQPQHF.

V is TRBV25-1 and J is TRBJ2-5; tentative D call: TRBD1 (6 bases). TRBJ2-7 explains the end of the DNA better; the J call may be wrong. The CDR3 has 13 residues. Germline V CDR1 and CDR2: MGHDK, SYGVNS. The CDR3 DNA reads TGTGCCAGCAGTGAGGGGGCCCCTTACGAGCAGTACTTC. Residues: CASSEGAPYEQYF.

The chain combines TRBV15 with TRBJ2-5; the D gene is possibly TRBD2 (5 bases). Germline CDR1 reads LNHNV; CDR2 reads YYDKDF (reference sequence). This CDR3 has 14 amino acids. Deletions cut 5 bases from V and 4 bases from J, with 14 bases between. In DNA, the CDR3 is TGTGCCACCAGCGTGGTTGGAGGCTTAGAGACCCAGTACTTC. This gives the protein CATSVVGGLETQYF.

In its sample, this clone was seen once. The rearrangement joins TRBV18 to TRBJ2-7; 9 nucleotides match TRBD1. Per the germline V gene, CDR1 is KGHSH and CDR2 is LQKENI. Trimming cost V 6 bases and J 5 bases; bases outside gene matches: 8. This CDR3 spans 14 amino acids. In nucleotides, the CDR3 is TGTGCCAGCTCGGCCGGGACAGGGAGCGACGAGCAGTACTTC. Translated: CASSAGTGSDEQYF.

V is TRBV23-1 and J is TRBJ2-7; either TRBD1 or TRBD2 may supply D (6 bases each). TRBV23-1 is placed among ORFs of uncertain function. CDR3 length equals 14 residues. V was cut by 8 bases and J by 4 bases, with 18 bases left in between. CDR3: CASGGGWGRYEQYF. The CDR3 DNA reads TGCGCCAGCGGAGGGGGGTGGGGGCGGTACGAGCAGTACTTC.

The chain combines TRBV4-2 with TRBJ2-7; D is undetermined. V gave up 0 bases and J gave up 2 bases, with 14 bases separating them. Germline loops: CDR1 LGHNA, CDR2 YNFKEQ. CDR3 size: 16 residues. The CDR3 DNA follows: TGTGCCAGCAGCCAAGATGTATACGGGTCCCCCTACGAGCAGTACTTC. Its translation: CASSQDVYGSPYEQYF.

The chain employs TRBV10-3 and TRBJ1-5, with D perhaps TRBD1 (6 bases). CDR1 is ENHRY, CDR2 SYGVKD, per germline. The CDR3 length is 15 residues. V gave up 2 bases and J gave up 4 bases, with 12 bases separating them. The CDR3 nucleotides are TGTGCCATCAGTGAGACCAGAGGGGGAAATCAGCCCCAGCATTTT. Translated, it gives CAISETRGGNQPQHF.

This clone was detected a few times. The chain carries TRBV28 and TRBJ1-5, with D maybe TRBD1 (6 bases). Germline lookup yields CDR1 MDHEN and CDR2 SYDVKM. V was shortened by 7 bases and J by 3 bases, with 10 bases between the two germline ends. The CDR3 contains 13 residues. The CDR3 DNA sequence: TGTGCCAGCAAAGGGGGGGACAATCAGCCCCAGCATTTT. It encodes CASKGGDNQPQHF. Drawing the rest from reference TRBV28 and TRBJ1-5, the complete variable domain is DVKVTQSSRYLVKRTGEKVFLECVQDMDHENMFWYRQDPGLGLRLIYFSYDVKMKEKGDIPEGYSVSREKKERFSLILESASTNQTSMYLCASKGGDNQPQHFGDGTRLSIL.

The rearrangement uses TRBV12-5 and TRBJ1-1, with D unclear. This CDR3 has 11 residues. Germline-derived CDR1 and CDR2 are LGHNT and FRNRAP. V was trimmed by 3 bases and J by 2 bases, leaving 1 base between them. This chain's CDR3 is CASGFNTEAFF. DNA of the CDR3: TGTGCTAGTGGTTTTAACACTGAAGCTTTCTTT.

The rearrangement uses TRBV19 and TRBJ1-4, with D perhaps TRBD1 (5 bases). The V gene lost 5 bases and the J gene lost 8 bases, with 9 bases spanning the gap. There are 12 residues in the CDR3. Germline CDR1 is LNHDA and CDR2 is SQIVND (reference sequence). CDR3 protein: CASSLQGEKLFF. CDR3 nucleotide sequence: TGTGCCAGTAGTCTCCAGGGAGAAAAACTGTTTTTT. Based on the CDR3 plus reference TRBV19 and TRBJ1-4, the full variable domain is DGGITQSPKYLFRKEGQNVTLSCEQNLNHDAMYWYRQDPGQGLRLIYYSQIVNDFQKGDIAEGYSVSREKKESFPLTVTSAQKNPTAFYLCASSLQGEKLFFGSGTQLSVL.

CDR3 DNA sequence: TGCGCCAGCAGCTTGGACGGATCATTCTACGAGCAGTACTTC. Translation: CASSLDGSFYEQYF. The chain carries TRBV5-1 and TRBJ2-7; D not certain. The CDR3 has 14 residues. CDR1 and CDR2 (germline): SGHRS, YFSETQ. Trimming shortened V by 0 bases and J by 3 bases, and 10 bases separated the two germline ends.

The chain links TRBV18 to TRBJ1-1, with D perhaps TRBD1 (6 bases). This CDR3 contains 14 residues. Trimming left V 5 bases short and J 1 base short, with 11 bases between. CDR1 and CDR2 from the germline V gene are KGHSH and LQKENI. The CDR3 here is CASSYQTGNTEAFF. Here the CDR3 DNA reads TGTGCCAGCTCATATCAGACAGGGAACACTGAAGCTTTCTTT.

This clone was seen a single time. The V and J genes are TRBV30 and TRBJ1-2; a weak D match, TRBD1 (5 bases). V was cut by 0 bases and J by 3 bases, with 8 bases left in between. The germline V gene encodes CDR1 GTSNPN and CDR2 SVGIG (reference sequence). This CDR3 comprises 13 residues. The DNA of the CDR3 is TGTGCCTGGAGTGTTAGAGGGGACTATGGCTACACCTTC. Protein: CAWSVRGDYGYTF.

The J gene is TRBJ1-3, the V gene TRBV19, with unresolved D. From germline, CDR1 is LNHDA and CDR2 SQIVND (reference sequence). This CDR3 has 17 amino acids. V lost 3 bases and J lost 6, with 21 bases in between. The CDR3 protein is CASSIHSDTPPENTIYF. Here the CDR3 DNA reads TGTGCCAGTAGTATTCACTCCGACACCCCGCCTGAAAACACCATATATTTT. The whole variable domain, filled in from reference TRBV19 and TRBJ1-3, reads DGGITQSPKYLFRKEGQNVTLSCEQNLNHDAMYWYRQDPGQGLRLIYYSQIVNDFQKGDIAEGYSVSREKKESFPLTVTSAQKNPTAFYLCASSIHSDTPPENTIYFGEGSWLTVV.

This clone was detected a few times. The chain combines TRBV20-1 with TRBJ1-2; D is undetermined. The germline V and J ends were trimmed by 4 bases and 4 bases, with 7 bases remaining between them. Per the germline V gene, CDR1 is DFQATT and CDR2 is SNEGSKA (reference sequence). The CDR3 covers 11 residues. CDR3 in DNA: TGCAGTGCTAAACTTCTCTATGGCTACACCTTC. Translating it yields CSAKLLYGYTF.

The chain has TRBV7-9 and TRBJ1-1; D gene uncertain. Trimming shortened V by 3 bases and J by 0 bases, and 8 bases separated the two germline ends. The CDR3 spans 14 residues. Germline CDR1 reads SEHNR; CDR2 reads FQNEAQ (reference sequence). The CDR3: CASSLEGLNTEAFF. The CDR3 DNA is TGTGCCAGCAGCTTGGAGGGATTGAACACTGAAGCTTTCTTT.

The chain combines TRBV18 with TRBJ2-7, with D tentatively TRBD2 (5 bases). The V gene's germline CDR1 is KGHSH and CDR2 LQKENI. Trimming removed 2 bases from V and 0 bases from J, with 17 bases in between. The CDR3 extends over 17 amino acids. CDR3 bases: TGTGCCAGCTCACCAGGGAACCGGAGGCATCTCTCCTACGAGCAGTACTTC. Translated, it gives CASSPGNRRHLSYEQYF.

This clone occurred a few times. The chain employs TRBV18 and TRBJ1-2; no reliable D call. Germline V lookup: CDR1 KGHSH, CDR2 LQKENI. This CDR3 is built from 15 residues. V lost 4 bases and J lost 2, with 14 bases in between. CDR3 in DNA: TGTGCCAGCTCACTAGAAGAAGGGCGGAACTATGGCTACACCTTC. Residues: CASSLEEGRNYGYTF.

The V gene is TRBV18, the J gene TRBJ2-7; perhaps TRBD1 as D (6 bases). Trimming took 6 bases from V and 5 from J, leaving 20 bases between them. The length of the CDR3 is 15 residues. Per the germline V gene, CDR1 is KGHSH and CDR2 is LQKENI. CDR3 DNA sequence: TGTGCCAGCTCCCTATCAGCAGGGGCTCTGGACGAGCAGTACTTC. Its translation: CASSLSAGALDEQYF.

The V call is TRBV30, the J call TRBJ1-3; D possibly corresponds to TRBD1 (5 bases). Looked up from germline, CDR1 is GTSNPN and CDR2 is SVGIG (reference sequence). The CDR3 sequence is 16 residues long. V was shortened by 0 bases and J by 0 bases, with 12 bases between the two germline ends. The CDR3 loop reads CAWSVQNGASGNTIYF. The CDR3 nucleotides are TGTGCCTGGAGTGTACAGAACGGGGCCTCTGGAAACACCATATATTTT.

This chain connects TRBV7-2 to TRBJ2-1, with TRBD1 matching 7 bases. CDR3 length: 14 amino acids. CDR1 SGHTA and CDR2 FQGNSA come from the germline V gene. Trimming cost V 2 bases and J 9 bases; bases outside gene matches: 7. The CDR3 region has the DNA TGTGCCAGCAGCTTAACGACAGGGTCCAGTGAGCAGTTCTTC. Its translation is CASSLTTGSSEQFF.

The V and J genes are TRBV6-5 and TRBJ2-1; 7 bases line up with TRBD2. Germline values: CDR1 MNHEY, CDR2 SVGAGI. The CDR3 has 15 residues. The trim removed 0 bases at V and 6 bases at J, leaving 5 bases unmatched. CDR3 DNA sequence: TGTGCCAGCAGTTACTCTGGCGGGGGAATCAATGAGCAGTTCTTC. Translated: CASSYSGGGINEQFF.

This chain connects TRBV7-2 to TRBJ2-7; TRBD1 agrees at 10 bases. Germline CDR1 and CDR2: SGHTA and FQGNSA. The CDR3 length is 14 residues. V shed 4 bases and J 6 bases; nucleotides not matched to a gene: 6. CDR3 sequence: CASSWGQGPSEQYF. For the CDR3, the DNA is TGTGCCAGCAGCTGGGGACAGGGGCCTTCCGAGCAGTACTTC.

The chain carries TRBV7-9 and TRBJ1-1; the D gene is possibly TRBD1 (6 bases). The CDR3 runs 13 residues. Germline CDR1 and CDR2: SEHNR and FQNEAQ (reference sequence). V dropped 5 bases and J dropped 1 base, with 8 bases sitting between them. The CDR3 nucleotides read TGTGCCAGCAGCACGACAGGGAACACTGAAGCTTTCTTT. It yields the protein CASSTTGNTEAFF. The entire variable domain, with the rest obtained from reference TRBV7-9 and TRBJ1-1, is as follows: DTGVSQNPRHKITKRGQNVTFRCDPISEHNRLYWYRQTLGQGPEFLTYFQNEAQLEKSRLLSDRFSAERPKGSFSTLEIQRTEQGDSAMYLCASSTTGNTEAFFGQGTRLTVV.

V usage is TRBV27 and J usage is TRBJ1-2; D not certain. The germline CDR1 and CDR2 sequences are MNHEY and SMNVEV (reference sequence). The CDR3 spans 13 residues. Trimming left V 8 bases short and J 0 bases short, with 10 bases between. Here the CDR3 DNA reads TGTGCCAGCTCACGATCCTCTAACTATGGCTACACCTTC. It specifies CASSRSSNYGYTF.

The rearrangement joins TRBV19 to TRBJ1-2; D call uncertain. This CDR3 spans 14 amino acids. With 5 bases removed from V and 2 bases from J, the gap between germline ends came to 12 bases. The germline CDR1 and CDR2 sequences are LNHDA and SQIVND (reference sequence). The CDR3 sequence is CASSPSDRNYGYTF. The CDR3 DNA is TGTGCCAGTAGTCCCTCGGACCGGAACTATGGCTACACCTTC.